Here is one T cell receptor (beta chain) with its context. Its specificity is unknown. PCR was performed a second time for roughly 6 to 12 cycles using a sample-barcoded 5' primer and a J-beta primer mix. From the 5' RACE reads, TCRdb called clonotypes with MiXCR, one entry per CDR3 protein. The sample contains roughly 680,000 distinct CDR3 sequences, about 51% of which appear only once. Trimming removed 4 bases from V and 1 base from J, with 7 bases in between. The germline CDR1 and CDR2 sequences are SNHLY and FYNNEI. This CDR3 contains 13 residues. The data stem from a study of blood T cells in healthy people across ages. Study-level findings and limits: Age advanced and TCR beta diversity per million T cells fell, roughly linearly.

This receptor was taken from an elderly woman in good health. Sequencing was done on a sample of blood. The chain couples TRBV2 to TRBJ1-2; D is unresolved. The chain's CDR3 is CASSAGINYGYTF. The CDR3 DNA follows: TGTGCCAGCAGTGCCGGGATTAACTATGGCTACACCTTC.